This TCR beta chain was sequenced during a study of blood T cell repertoires in COVID-19. Original processing notes: Estimation of nucleated cell counts was performed using reference gene primer amplification. Assay used: immunoSEQ multiplex PCR; TCRdb lists only in-frame clones, some missing. V, J and clone size were drawn from that table, and D and trimming were deduced from the DNA. The sample gives about 370,000 clones, approximately 87% of which show up once; under 11% is in the top ten. A few counts support this clone. Looked up from germline, CDR1 is ENHRY and CDR2 is SYGVKD. V was pared by 4 bases and J by 3 bases, with 9 bases between. CDR3 length equals 13 residues. While infection was still active, Seattle patients were enrolled and then followed longitudinally.

The sequenced material came from peripheral blood. The gene calls are TRBV10-3 and TRBJ1-1; D is perhaps TRBD1 (5 bases). The sequence was obtained from a young woman with COVID-19, enrolled during active disease. The DNA for the CDR3 is TGTGCCATCAGTGTCGGGGGAGACACTGAAGCTTTCTTT. Its protein product is CAISVGGDTEAFF.